This is a list of T cell receptor beta chains from one sample in a study of blood T cell repertoires in COVID-19. The table came from immunoSEQ multiplex PCR; TCRdb's copy has only in-frame clones and leaves some out. The sample yields nearly 300,000 clones, just under 90% seen once. Input material: PBMCs or T cells enriched from blood (not recorded which). The receptors come from a woman between 50 and 59 years old who had been exposed to COVID-19. Each CDR3 is given with its conserved first and last residue. The order of the fields is J gene, D gene, clone size, V gene, CDR3 protein, CDR3 DNA. A D gene is named only where the DNA matches it firmly. Clone size, where shown, is once, few, many, or a class for clones that have expanded.

J: TRBJ2-5
D: TRBD1
size: -
V: TRBV5-1
CDR3: CASSPGTGGEETQYF
DNA: TGCGCCAGCAGCCCAGGGACAGGGGGCGAAGAGACCCAGTACTTC

J: TRBJ2-1
D: -
size: -
V: TRBV28
CDR3: CASSDTGSSYNEQFF
DNA: TGTGCCAGCAGTGATACGGGGTCCTCCTACAATGAGCAGTTCTTC

J: TRBJ2-6
D: -
size: -
V: TRBV7-8
CDR3: CASSPFGGRFSGANVLTF
DNA: TGTGCCAGCAGCCCGTTCGGGGGGCGATTCTCTGGGGCCAACGTCCTGACTTTC

J: TRBJ1-5
D: -
size: once
V: TRBV6-4
CDR3: CASSRDKGDLPQHF
DNA: TGTGCCAGCAGTCGGGACAAGGGGGACCTTCCCCAGCATTTT

J: TRBJ2-3
D: -
size: -
V: TRBV9
CDR3: CASSVYVADTQYF
DNA: TGTGCCAGCAGCGTATATGTCGCAGATACGCAGTATTTT

J: TRBJ1-5
D: TRBD1
size: -
V: TRBV11-2
CDR3: CASSLAARQGVSNQPQHF
DNA: TGTGCCAGCAGCTTAGCGGCCAGACAGGGGGTTAGCAATCAGCCCCAGCATTTT

J: TRBJ1-1
D: -
size: -
V: TRBV6-5
CDR3: CASSYGAGHTEAFF
DNA: TGTGCCAGCAGTTACGGGGCAGGGCACACTGAAGCTTTCTTT

J: TRBJ2-4
D: -
size: -
V: TRBV15
CDR3: CATSRDLAAAKNIQYF
DNA: TGTGCCACCAGCAGAGATTTAGCCGCAGCCAAAAACATTCAGTACTTC

J: TRBJ2-2
D: TRBD1
size: -
V: TRBV7-9
CDR3: CASSLWAGGNTGELFF
DNA: TGTGCCAGCAGCTTATGGGCAGGGGGTAACACCGGGGAGCTGTTTTTT

J: TRBJ2-5
D: TRBD2
size: -
V: TRBV7-2
CDR3: CASRLAGAQETQYF
DNA: TGTGCCAGCAGACTAGCGGGGGCCCAAGAGACCCAGTACTTC

J: TRBJ1-2
D: -
size: -
V: TRBV24-1
CDR3: CATSADSYGYTF
DNA: TGTGCCACCAGTGCCGACAGCTATGGCTACACCTTC

J: TRBJ2-4
D: -
size: -
V: TRBV9
CDR3: CASSVEGSVTNIQYF
DNA: TGTGCCAGCAGCGTAGAGGGGTCCGTCACGAACATTCAGTACTTC

J: TRBJ1-6
D: -
size: once
V: TRBV27
CDR3: CASSLLENSPLHF
DNA: TGTGCCAGCAGTTTACTGGAGAATTCACCCCTCCACTTT

J: TRBJ2-2
D: -
size: once
V: TRBV27
CDR3: CASSLSRTGELFF
DNA: TGTGCCAGCAGTTTATCCAGGACCGGGGAGCTGTTTTTT

J: TRBJ2-4
D: -
size: -
V: TRBV29-1
CDR3: CSVGADGVAKNIQYF
DNA: TGCAGCGTTGGTGCGGATGGCGTCGCCAAAAACATTCAGTACTTC

J: TRBJ2-7
D: -
size: -
V: TRBV4-1
CDR3: CASSQARGPEQYF
DNA: TGCGCCAGCAGCCAAGCCAGGGGCCCCGAGCAGTACTTC

J: TRBJ1-4
D: TRBD1
size: -
V: TRBV28
CDR3: CASSPLGTGGFEKLFF
DNA: TGTGCCAGCAGTCCCCTAGGGACAGGGGGTTTTGAAAAACTGTTTTTT

J: TRBJ1-4
D: -
size: -
V: TRBV28
CDR3: CASSLGAHNEKLFF
DNA: TGTGCCAGCAGTTTGGGGGCCCATAATGAAAAACTGTTTTTT

J: TRBJ1-5
D: -
size: -
V: TRBV20-1
CDR3: CSANRGEPQHF
DNA: TGCAGTGCAAACCGGGGTGAGCCCCAGCATTTT

J: TRBJ2-7
D: TRBD1
size: few
V: TRBV19
CDR3: CATQATPQGRFYEQYF
DNA: TGTGCCACCCAGGCCACTCCACAGGGGAGATTCTACGAGCAGTACTTC

J: TRBJ2-3
D: TRBD2
size: -
V: TRBV7-9
CDR3: CASRSSGGVTDTQYF
DNA: TGTGCCAGCCGCAGTAGCGGGGGGGTCACAGATACGCAGTATTTT

J: TRBJ1-5
D: TRBD1
size: -
V: TRBV6-5
CDR3: CASKTGGLGNQPQHF
DNA: TGTGCCAGCAAGACAGGGGGCTTGGGCAATCAGCCCCAGCATTTT

J: TRBJ2-1
D: TRBD2
size: -
V: TRBV7-9
CDR3: CASSLTSGVNEQFF
DNA: TGTGCCAGCAGCTTGACTAGCGGGGTTAATGAGCAGTTCTTC

J: TRBJ1-3
D: -
size: -
V: TRBV27
CDR3: CASSPSRAGNTIYF
DNA: TGTGCCAGCAGTCCCTCCCGAGCGGGAAACACCATATATTTT

J: TRBJ2-7
D: TRBD2
size: -
V: TRBV20-1
CDR3: CSASQAGGTYEQYF
DNA: TGCAGTGCTAGTCAGGCGGGGGGGACCTACGAGCAGTACTTC

J: TRBJ2-3
D: TRBD1
size: -
V: TRBV14
CDR3: CASSQVPGGSLTDTQYF
DNA: TGTGCCAGCAGCCAAGTTCCAGGGGGTAGCCTCACAGATACGCAGTATTTT

J: TRBJ1-1
D: -
size: -
V: TRBV28
CDR3: CASSLGYPQGTEAFF
DNA: TGTGCCAGCAGTTTAGGTTACCCCCAGGGCACTGAAGCTTTCTTT

J: TRBJ1-6
D: TRBD1
size: once
V: TRBV3-1/TRBV3-2
CDR3: CASSQGGQRVPLHF
DNA: TGTGCCAGCAGCCAAGGGGGACAGCGAGTGCCCCTCCACTTT

J: TRBJ2-7
D: -
size: -
V: TRBV2
CDR3: CASLGEVSYEQYF
DNA: TGTGCCAGCCTGGGGGAGGTGTCCTACGAGCAGTACTTC

J: TRBJ1-6
D: TRBD1
size: once
V: TRBV30
CDR3: CAYTDRGYNSPLHF
DNA: TGTGCCTATACGGACAGGGGATACAATTCACCCCTCCACTTT

J: TRBJ1-5
D: -
size: -
V: TRBV18
CDR3: CASSGQLSNQPQHF
DNA: TGTGCCAGCTCGGGGCAACTTAGCAATCAGCCCCAGCATTTT

J: TRBJ1-2
D: -
size: -
V: TRBV7-9
CDR3: CASSSIGVFNYGYTF
DNA: TGTGCCAGCAGCTCCATAGGGGTTTTCAACTATGGCTACACCTTC

J: TRBJ1-1
D: -
size: -
V: TRBV19
CDR3: CASSMARDTEAFF
DNA: TGTGCCAGTAGTATGGCCAGGGACACTGAAGCTTTCTTT

J: TRBJ2-3
D: -
size: -
V: TRBV5-1
CDR3: CASSQGSTDTQYF
DNA: TGCGCCAGCAGCCAGGGATCCACAGATACGCAGTATTTT

J: TRBJ1-1
D: TRBD1
size: -
V: TRBV5-1
CDR3: CASSKGQGGTEAFF
DNA: TGCGCCAGCAGCAAGGGACAGGGAGGCACTGAAGCTTTCTTT

J: TRBJ1-1
D: -
size: -
V: TRBV7-2
CDR3: CASSPAHRATEAFF
DNA: TGTGCCAGCAGCCCCGCCCACAGGGCCACTGAAGCTTTCTTT

J: TRBJ2-7
D: -
size: -
V: TRBV7-9
CDR3: CASSWERLEVPYEQYF
DNA: TGTGCCAGCAGCTGGGAGAGACTAGAAGTTCCCTACGAGCAGTACTTC

J: TRBJ2-3
D: -
size: -
V: TRBV28
CDR3: CASSPALGAGTDTQYF
DNA: TGTGCCAGCAGTCCCGCTCTCGGTGCCGGCACAGATACGCAGTATTTT

J: TRBJ1-1
D: -
size: -
V: TRBV5-1
CDR3: CASSFGGPATEAFF
DNA: TGCGCCAGCAGCTTCGGGGGACCGGCCACTGAAGCTTTCTTT

J: TRBJ1-5
D: -
size: -
V: TRBV15
CDR3: CATSRAGSFHQPQHF
DNA: TGTGCCACCAGCAGAGCAGGGTCGTTTCATCAGCCCCAGCATTTT

J: TRBJ1-5
D: -
size: -
V: TRBV28
CDR3: CASSLRGGLNQPQHF
DNA: TGTGCCAGCAGTCTCCGCGGAGGATTGAATCAGCCCCAGCATTTT